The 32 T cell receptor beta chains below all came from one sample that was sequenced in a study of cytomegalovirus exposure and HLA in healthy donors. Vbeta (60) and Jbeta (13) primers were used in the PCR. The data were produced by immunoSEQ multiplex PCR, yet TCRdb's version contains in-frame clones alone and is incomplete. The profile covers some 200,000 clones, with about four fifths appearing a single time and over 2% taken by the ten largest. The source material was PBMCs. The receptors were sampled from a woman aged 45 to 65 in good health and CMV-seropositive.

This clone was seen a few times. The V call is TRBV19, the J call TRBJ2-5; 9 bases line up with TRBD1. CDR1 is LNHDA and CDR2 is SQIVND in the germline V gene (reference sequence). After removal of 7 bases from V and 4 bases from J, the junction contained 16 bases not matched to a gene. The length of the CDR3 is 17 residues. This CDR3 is CASKGSEPGTGRETQYF. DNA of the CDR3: TGTGCCAGTAAAGGCTCCGAACCCGGGACAGGGCGAGAGACCCAGTACTTC.

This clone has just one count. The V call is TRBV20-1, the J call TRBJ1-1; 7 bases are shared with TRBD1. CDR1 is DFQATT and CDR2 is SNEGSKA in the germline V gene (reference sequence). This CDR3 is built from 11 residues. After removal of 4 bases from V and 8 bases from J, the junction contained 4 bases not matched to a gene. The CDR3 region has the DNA TGCAGTGCTAAGGACAGGATAGAAGCTTTCTTT. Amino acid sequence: CSAKDRIEAFF.

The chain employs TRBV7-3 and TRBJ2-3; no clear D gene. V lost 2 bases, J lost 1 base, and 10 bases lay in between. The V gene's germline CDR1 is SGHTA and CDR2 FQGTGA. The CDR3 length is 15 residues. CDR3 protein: CASSLDFEGTDTQYF. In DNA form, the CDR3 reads TGTGCCAGCAGCTTAGATTTTGAGGGCACAGATACGCAGTATTTT.

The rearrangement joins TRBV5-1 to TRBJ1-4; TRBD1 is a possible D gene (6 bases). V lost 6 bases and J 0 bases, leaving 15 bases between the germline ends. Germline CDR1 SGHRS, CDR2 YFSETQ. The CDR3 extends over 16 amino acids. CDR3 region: CASKPGTKATNEKLFF. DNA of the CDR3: TGCGCCAGCAAACCCGGGACAAAGGCAACTAATGAAAAACTGTTTTTT.

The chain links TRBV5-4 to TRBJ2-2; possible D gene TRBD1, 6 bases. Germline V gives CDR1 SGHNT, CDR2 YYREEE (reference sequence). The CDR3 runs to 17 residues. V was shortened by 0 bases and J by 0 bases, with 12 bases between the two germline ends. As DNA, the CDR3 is TGTGCCAGCAGCTTGGGGGGTGGGGGCCCGAACACCGGGGAGCTGTTTTTT. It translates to CASSLGGGGPNTGELFF.

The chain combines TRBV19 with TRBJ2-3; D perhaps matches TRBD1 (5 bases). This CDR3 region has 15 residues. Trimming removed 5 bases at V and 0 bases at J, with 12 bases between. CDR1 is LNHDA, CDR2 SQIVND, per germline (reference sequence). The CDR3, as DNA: TGTGCCAGTAGTCTTCGGACACCTAGCACAGATACGCAGTATTTT. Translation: CASSLRTPSTDTQYF.

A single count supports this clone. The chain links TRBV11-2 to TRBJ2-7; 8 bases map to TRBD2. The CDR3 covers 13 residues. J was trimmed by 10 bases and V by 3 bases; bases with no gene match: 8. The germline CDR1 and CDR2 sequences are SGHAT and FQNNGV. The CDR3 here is CASSFSSGVRQYF. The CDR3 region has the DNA TGTGCCAGCAGCTTTAGTAGCGGGGTTCGTCAGTACTTC.

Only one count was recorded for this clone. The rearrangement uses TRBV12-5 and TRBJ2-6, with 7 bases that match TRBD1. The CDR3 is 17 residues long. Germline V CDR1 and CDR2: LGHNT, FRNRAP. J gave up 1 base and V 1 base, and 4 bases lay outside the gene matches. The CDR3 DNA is TGTGCTAGTGGTTTGGCCCTACAGGGGTCTGGGGCCAACGTCCTGACTTTC. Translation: CASGLALQGSGANVLTF. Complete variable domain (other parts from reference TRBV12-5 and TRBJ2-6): DARVTQTPRHKVTEMGQEVTMRCQPILGHNTVFWYRQTMMQGLELLAYFRNRAPLDDSGMPKDRFSAEMPDATLATLKIQPSEPRDSAVYFCASGLALQGSGANVLTFGAGSRLTVL.

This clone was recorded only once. The CDR3 loop reads CASSYPPGSNYGYTF. CDR3 DNA: TGTGCCAGCAGTTATCCCCCGGGTTCTAACTATGGCTACACCTTC. This chain links TRBV28 with TRBJ1-2, with D uncertain. V shed 4 bases and J shed 0 bases, with 12 bases lying between them. Germline V gene sequence: CDR1 MDHEN, CDR2 SYDVKM. This CDR3 spans 15 amino acids.

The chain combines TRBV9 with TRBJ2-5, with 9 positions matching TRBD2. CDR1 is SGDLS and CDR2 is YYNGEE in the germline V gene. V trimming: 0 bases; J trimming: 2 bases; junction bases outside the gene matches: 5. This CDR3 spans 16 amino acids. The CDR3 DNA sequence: TGTGCCAGCAGCGTAGAGCCAGCGGGGGGACAAGAGACCCAGTACTTC. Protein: CASSVEPAGGQETQYF.

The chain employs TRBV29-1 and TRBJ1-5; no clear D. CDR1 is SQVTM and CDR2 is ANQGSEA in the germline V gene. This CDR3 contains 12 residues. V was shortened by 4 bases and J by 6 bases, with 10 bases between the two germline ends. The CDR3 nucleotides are TGCAGCGTTGTCTCTGGAGGTCAGCCCCAGCATTTT. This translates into CSVVSGGQPQHF.

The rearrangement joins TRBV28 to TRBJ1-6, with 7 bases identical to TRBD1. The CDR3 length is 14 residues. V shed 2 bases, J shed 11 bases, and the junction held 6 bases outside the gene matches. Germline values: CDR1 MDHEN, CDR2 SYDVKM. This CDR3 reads CASSLGTANTPLHF. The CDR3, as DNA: TGTGCCAGCAGTTTAGGGACAGCGAATACACCCCTCCACTTT.

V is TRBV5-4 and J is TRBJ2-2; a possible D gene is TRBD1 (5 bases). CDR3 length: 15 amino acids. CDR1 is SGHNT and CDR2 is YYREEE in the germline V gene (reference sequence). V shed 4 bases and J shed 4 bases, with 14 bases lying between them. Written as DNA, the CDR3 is TGTGCCAGCAGCCCCTCACCGACAGCCACCGGGGAGCTGTTTTTT. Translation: CASSPSPTATGELFF. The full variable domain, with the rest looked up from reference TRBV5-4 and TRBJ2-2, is ETGVTQSPTHLIKTRGQQVTLRCSSQSGHNTVSWYQQALGQGPQFIFQYYREEENGRGNFPPRFSGLQFPNYSSELNVNALELDDSALYLCASSPSPTATGELFFGEGSRLTVL.

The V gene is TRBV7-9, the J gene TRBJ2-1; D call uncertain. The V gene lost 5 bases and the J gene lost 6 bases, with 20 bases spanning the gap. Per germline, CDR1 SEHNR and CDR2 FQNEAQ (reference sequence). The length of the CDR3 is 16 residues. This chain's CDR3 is CASSLYQIVVANEQFF. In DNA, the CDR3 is TGTGCCAGCAGCCTATACCAGATAGTTGTAGCCAATGAGCAGTTCTTC. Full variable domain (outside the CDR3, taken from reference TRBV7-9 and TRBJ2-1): DTGVSQNPRHKITKRGQNVTFRCDPISEHNRLYWYRQTLGQGPEFLTYFQNEAQLEKSRLLSDRFSAERPKGSFSTLEIQRTEQGDSAMYLCASSLYQIVVANEQFFGPGTRLTVL.

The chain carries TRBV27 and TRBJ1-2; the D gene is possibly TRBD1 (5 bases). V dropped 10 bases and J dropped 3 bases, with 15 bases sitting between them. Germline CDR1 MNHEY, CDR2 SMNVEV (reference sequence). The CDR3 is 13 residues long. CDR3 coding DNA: TGTGCCACTCTCGGGGGAGGGGACTATGGCTACACCTTC. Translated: CATLGGGDYGYTF.

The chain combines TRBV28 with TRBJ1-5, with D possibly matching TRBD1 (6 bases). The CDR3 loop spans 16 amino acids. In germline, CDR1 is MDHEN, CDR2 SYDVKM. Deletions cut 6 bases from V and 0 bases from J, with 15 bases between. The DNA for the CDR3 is TGTGCCAGCAGATTCCCAGGGGCGAGTAGCAATCAGCCCCAGCATTTT. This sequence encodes CASRFPGASSNQPQHF.

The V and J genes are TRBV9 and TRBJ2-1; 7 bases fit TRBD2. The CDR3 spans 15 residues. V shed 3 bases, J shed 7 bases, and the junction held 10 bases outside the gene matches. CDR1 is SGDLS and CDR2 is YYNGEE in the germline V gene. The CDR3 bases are TGTGCCAGCAGCGGATCGACTAGCTCGGGGAATGAGCAGTTCTTC. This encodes CASSGSTSSGNEQFF.

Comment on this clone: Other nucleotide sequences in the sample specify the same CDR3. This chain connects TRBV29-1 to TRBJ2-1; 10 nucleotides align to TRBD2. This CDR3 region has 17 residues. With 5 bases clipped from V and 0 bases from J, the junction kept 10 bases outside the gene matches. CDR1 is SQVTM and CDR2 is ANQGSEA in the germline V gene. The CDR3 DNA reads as TGCAGCGTTCCACGGCTAGCGGGGGTCAGCTCCTACAATGAGCAGTTCTTC. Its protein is CSVPRLAGVSSYNEQFF.

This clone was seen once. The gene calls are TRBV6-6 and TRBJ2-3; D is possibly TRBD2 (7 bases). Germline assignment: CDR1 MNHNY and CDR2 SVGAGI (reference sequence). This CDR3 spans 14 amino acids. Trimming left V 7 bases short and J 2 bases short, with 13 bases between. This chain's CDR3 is CASTPAGATDTQYF. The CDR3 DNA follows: TGTGCCAGCACACCCGCGGGGGCCACAGATACGCAGTATTTT.

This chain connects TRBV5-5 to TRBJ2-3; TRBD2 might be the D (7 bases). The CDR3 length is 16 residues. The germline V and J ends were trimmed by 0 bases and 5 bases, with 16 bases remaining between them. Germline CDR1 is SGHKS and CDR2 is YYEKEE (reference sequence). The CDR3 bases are TGTGCCAGCAGCTTGGACGATGGGGGGGCAGGAGATACGCAGTATTTT. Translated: CASSLDDGGAGDTQYF.

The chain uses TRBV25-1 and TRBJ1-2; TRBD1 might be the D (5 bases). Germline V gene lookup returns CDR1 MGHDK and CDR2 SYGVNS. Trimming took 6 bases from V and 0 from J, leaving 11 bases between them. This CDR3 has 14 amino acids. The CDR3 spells CASRGERANYGYTF. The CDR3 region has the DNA TGTGCCAGCAGGGGGGAGCGGGCTAACTATGGCTACACCTTC.

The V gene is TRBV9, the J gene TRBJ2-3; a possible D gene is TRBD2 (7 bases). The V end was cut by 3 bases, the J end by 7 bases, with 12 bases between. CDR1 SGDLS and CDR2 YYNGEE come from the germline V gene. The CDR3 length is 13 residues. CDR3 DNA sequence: TGTGCCAGCAGCGACAAGGGGGGGTATACGCAGTATTTT. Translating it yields CASSDKGGYTQYF.

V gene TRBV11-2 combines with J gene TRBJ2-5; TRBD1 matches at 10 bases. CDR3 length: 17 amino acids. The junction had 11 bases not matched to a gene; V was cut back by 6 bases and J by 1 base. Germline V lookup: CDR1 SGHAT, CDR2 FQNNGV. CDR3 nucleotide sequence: TGTGCCAGCAGTCACCACCCGGGACAGGGGTTCCAAGAGACCCAGTACTTC. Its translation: CASSHHPGQGFQETQYF.

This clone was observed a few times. The CDR3 coding sequence is TGCGCCAGCAGCTTGGACGGCAGGGGTTACGAGCAGTACTTC. The encoded protein is CASSLDGRGYEQYF. The chain joins TRBV5-1 to TRBJ2-7; a possible D gene is TRBD1 (6 bases). This CDR3 has 14 amino acids. Germline CDR1 is SGHRS and CDR2 is YFSETQ. Trimming pared 0 bases from V and 4 bases from J, leaving 11 bases between.

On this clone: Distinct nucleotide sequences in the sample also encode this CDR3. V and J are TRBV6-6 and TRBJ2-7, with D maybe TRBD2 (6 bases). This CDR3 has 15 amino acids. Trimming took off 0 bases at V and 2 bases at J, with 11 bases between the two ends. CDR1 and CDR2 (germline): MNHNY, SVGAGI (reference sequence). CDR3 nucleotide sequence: TGTGCCAGCAGTTACTCGTCTGGAGGGGCCTACGAGCAGTACTTC. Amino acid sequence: CASSYSSGGAYEQYF.

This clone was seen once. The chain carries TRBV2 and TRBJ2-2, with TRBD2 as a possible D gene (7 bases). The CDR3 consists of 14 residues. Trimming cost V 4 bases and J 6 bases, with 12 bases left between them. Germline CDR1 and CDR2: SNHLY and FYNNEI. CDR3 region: CASSGGGRAGELFF. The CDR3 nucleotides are TGTGCCAGCAGTGGAGGGGGGAGGGCCGGGGAGCTGTTTTTT.

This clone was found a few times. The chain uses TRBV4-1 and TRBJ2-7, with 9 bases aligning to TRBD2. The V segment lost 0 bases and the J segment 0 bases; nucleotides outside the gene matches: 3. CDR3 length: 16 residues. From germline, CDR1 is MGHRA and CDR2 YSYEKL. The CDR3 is CASSQDASGVSYEQYF. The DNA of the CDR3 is TGCGCCAGCAGCCAAGATGCTAGCGGGGTCTCCTACGAGCAGTACTTC.

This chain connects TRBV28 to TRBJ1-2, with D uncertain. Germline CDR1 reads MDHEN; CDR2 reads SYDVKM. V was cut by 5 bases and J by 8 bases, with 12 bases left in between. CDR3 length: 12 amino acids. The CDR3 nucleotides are TGTGCCAGCAGTGCCGAGGTTCGGGGCTACACCTTC. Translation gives CASSAEVRGYTF.

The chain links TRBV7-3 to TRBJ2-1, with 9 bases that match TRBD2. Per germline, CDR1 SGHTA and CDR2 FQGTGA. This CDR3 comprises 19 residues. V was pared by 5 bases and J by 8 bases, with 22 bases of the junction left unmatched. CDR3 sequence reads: CASSRDGRGGIPTRYEQFF. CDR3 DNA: TGTGCCAGCAGCCGGGATGGGCGGGGGGGAATCCCAACCAGGTATGAGCAGTTCTTC. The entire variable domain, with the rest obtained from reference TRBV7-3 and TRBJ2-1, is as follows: GAGVSQTPSNKVTEKGKYVELRCDPISGHTALYWYRQSLGQGPEFLIYFQGTGAADDSGLPNDRFFAVRPEGSVSTLKIQRTERGDSAVYLCASSRDGRGGIPTRYEQFFGPGTRLTVL.

Here the CDR3 DNA reads TGTGCCAGCAGGACCCCGGGGAAGAGGGAGTTCACTGAAGCTTTCTTT. This codes for CASRTPGKREFTEAFF. The V gene is TRBV25-1, the J gene TRBJ1-1; D ambiguous. Germline V gene lookup returns CDR1 MGHDK and CDR2 SYGVNS. CDR3 size: 16 residues. Trimming stripped 6 bases from V and 4 bases from J, with 21 bases between. Full variable domain (outside the CDR3, taken from reference TRBV25-1 and TRBJ1-1): EADIYQTPRYLVIGTGKKITLECSQTMGHDKMYWYQQDPGMELHLIHYSYGVNSTEKGDLSSESTVSRIRTEHFPLTLESARPSHTSQYLCASRTPGKREFTEAFFGQGTRLTVV.

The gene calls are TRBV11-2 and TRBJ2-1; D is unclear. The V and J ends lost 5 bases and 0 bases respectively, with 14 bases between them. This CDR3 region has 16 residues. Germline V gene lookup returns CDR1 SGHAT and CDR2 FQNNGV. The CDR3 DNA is TGTGCCAGCAGCACTACGGGTCCAAGCTCCTACAATGAGCAGTTCTTC. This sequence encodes CASSTTGPSSYNEQFF.

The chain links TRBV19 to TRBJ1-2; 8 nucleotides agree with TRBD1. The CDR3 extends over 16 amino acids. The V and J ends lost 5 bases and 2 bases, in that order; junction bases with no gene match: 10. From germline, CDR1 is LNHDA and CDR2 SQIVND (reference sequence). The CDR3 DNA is TGTGCCAGTAGTGCTAGAGGACAGGGCCGGAACTATGGCTACACCTTC. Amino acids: CASSARGQGRNYGYTF.